The 18 T cell receptor beta chains below were found in one sample sequenced in a study of T cells in Graves' hyperthyroidism and ophthalmopathy. Amplified regions were TCR beta CDR3 sequences from RNA transcripts. The HTBI primer set served for first-round RT-PCR of the TCR CDR3. TCRdb passed the multiplex PCR reads through MiXCR, listing each CDR3 protein once. Of 33,000 or so distinct CDR3 sequences in the sample, about 49% are singletons; the top ten hold 5.5% to 7.5%. Sequencing was performed on blood. These receptors originate from a woman in her fifties or sixties with Graves' hyperthyroidism that later progressed to Graves' ophthalmopathy.

The V and J genes are TRBV4-1 and TRBJ1-1, with a tentative D call TRBD1 (5 bases). CDR1 is MGHRA, CDR2 YSYEKL, per germline. Trimming pared 4 bases from V and 3 bases from J, leaving 15 bases between. The CDR3 contains 15 residues. This chain's CDR3 is CASSPSQGRDTEAFF. The CDR3, as DNA: TGCGCCAGCAGCCCCAGTCAGGGTAGAGACACTGAAGCTTTCTTT.

By its share, this clonotype is medium-sized. V is TRBV10-3 and J is TRBJ1-2, with D unclear. Per the germline V gene, CDR1 is ENHRY and CDR2 is SYGVKD. Trimming left V 6 bases short and J 1 base short, with 6 bases between. The length of the CDR3 is 12 residues. CDR3 nucleotides: TGTGCCATCAGCGGCGGTAACTATGGCTACACCTTC. This codes for CAISGGNYGYTF.

This clonotype was counted ten times or more. The rearrangement uses TRBV11-3 and TRBJ2-7; perhaps TRBD2 as D (6 bases). Trimming removed 4 bases from V and 9 bases from J, with 10 bases in between. CDR3 length: 11 residues. Looked up from germline, CDR1 is SGHNT and CDR2 is YENEEA. The CDR3 sequence: CASSSGLLQYF. The CDR3 bases are TGTGCCAGCAGCTCGGGACTTTTGCAGTACTTC.

This chain links TRBV9 with TRBJ2-3; D call uncertain. From germline, CDR1 is SGDLS and CDR2 YYNGEE. The CDR3 has 17 amino acids. V shed 0 bases and J shed 2 bases, with 16 bases lying between them. In DNA form, the CDR3 reads TGTGCCAGCAGCGTAGGAGGTGATGCCTTTAACACAGATACGCAGTATTTT. Protein product: CASSVGGDAFNTDTQYF.

This clonotype was counted at least ten times. The rearrangement links TRBV4-2 to TRBJ2-2; D is ambiguous. The CDR3 length is 17 residues. Germline V gene data show CDR1 as LGHNA and CDR2 as YNFKEQ. Trimming stripped 0 bases from V and 1 base from J, with 12 bases between. The CDR3: CASSQEGGRRNTGELFF. The CDR3 nucleotides read TGTGCCAGCAGCCAAGAGGGTGGACGGAGGAACACCGGGGAGCTGTTTTTT.

In DNA form, the CDR3 reads TGTGCCAGCAGTTACCCTCTTAGACAGCCGGGACAGCCCCAGCATTTT. Amino acids: CASSYPLRQPGQPQHF. The V and J genes are TRBV6-7 and TRBJ1-5; tentatively, D is TRBD1 (5 bases). TRBV6-7 is an open reading frame, and its role is uncertain. Trimming left V 2 bases short and J 7 bases short, with 18 bases between. This CDR3 region has 16 residues.

This clonotype showed up many times. CDR3 sequence reads: CASSDGRENTEAFF. CDR3 coding DNA: TGTGCCAGCAGTGACGGTAGGGAGAACACTGAAGCTTTCTTT. This rearrangement joins TRBV6-4 to TRBJ1-1; D uncertain. Germline values: CDR1 MRHNA, CDR2 SNTAGT. V was shortened by 2 bases and J by 1 base, with 8 bases between the two germline ends. The CDR3 is 14 residues long.

This chain links TRBV5-4 with TRBJ2-3, with D possibly matching TRBD1 (8 bases). V lost 0 bases and J 3 bases, leaving 17 bases between the germline ends. CDR3 length: 17 residues. CDR1 and CDR2 (germline): SGHNT, YYREEE (reference sequence). CDR3 region: CASSLAGGGRDTDTQYF. CDR3 sequence (DNA): TGTGCCAGCAGCTTGGCAGGGGGCGGGAGAGATACAGATACGCAGTATTTT.

This clonotype occurred many times. CDR3 amino acids: CASSYSGNSGNTIYF. CDR3 DNA sequence: TGTGCCAGCAGTTACTCAGGGAACTCTGGAAACACCATATATTTT. This sequence joins TRBV6-5 and TRBJ1-3, with D hard to call. Trimming shortened V by 0 bases and J by 0 bases, and 6 bases separated the two germline ends. This CDR3 spans 15 amino acids. CDR1 and CDR2 (germline): MNHEY, SVGAGI.

A word on this clonotype: One junction end disagrees with the germline gene, perhaps due to a read error. This chain joins TRBV19 and TRBJ2-6, with TRBD1 as a possible D gene (5 bases). The CDR3 has 15 amino acids. The germline CDR1 and CDR2 sequences are LNHDA and SQIVND (reference sequence). This CDR3 is CASSQGSSGANVRTF. In nucleotides, the CDR3 is TGTGCTAGTAGTCAGGGTTCTTCTGGGGCCAACGTCCGGACTTTC.

This clonotype has at least ten counts. This sequence joins TRBV7-3 and TRBJ2-3; D is ambiguous. CDR3 length: 14 residues. CDR1 SGHTA and CDR2 FQGTGA come from the germline V gene. V was cut by 5 bases and J by 0 bases, with 9 bases left in between. The CDR3 loop is CASSQLLSTDTQYF. The DNA for the CDR3 is TGTGCCAGCAGCCAACTCCTAAGCACAGATACGCAGTATTTT.

The chain couples TRBV7-9 to TRBJ2-7; 11 bases map to TRBD2. This CDR3 is 14 amino acids long. V gave up 5 bases and J gave up 1 base; unmatched junction bases: 1. Germline V gives CDR1 SEHNR, CDR2 FQNEAQ (reference sequence). The CDR3: CASSRLAGSYEQYF. In DNA form, the CDR3 reads TGTGCCAGCAGCAGACTAGCGGGATCCTACGAGCAGTACTTC. Using reference TRBV7-9 and TRBJ2-7 for the parts outside the CDR3, the full variable domain is DTGVSQNPRHKITKRGQNVTFRCDPISEHNRLYWYRQTLGQGPEFLTYFQNEAQLEKSRLLSDRFSAERPKGSFSTLEIQRTEQGDSAMYLCASSRLAGSYEQYFGPGTRLTVT.

This chain uses TRBV24-1 with TRBJ1-5; TRBD1 is a possible D gene (5 bases). Deletions cut 9 bases from V and 0 bases from J, with 14 bases between. Germline CDR1 reads KGHDR; CDR2 reads SFDVKD. The CDR3 totals 15 residues. CDR3 sequence: CATAEGTTSNQPQHF. In DNA form, the CDR3 reads TGTGCCACCGCCGAGGGGACGACTAGCAATCAGCCCCAGCATTTT.

This rearrangement joins TRBV7-9 to TRBJ1-1; no clear D gene. V was trimmed by 1 base and J by 5 bases, leaving 11 bases between them. CDR3 length equals 14 residues. Germline V CDR1 and CDR2: SEHNR, FQNEAQ (reference sequence). This chain's CDR3 is CASSLGIGRTEAFF. CDR3 bases: TGTGCCAGCAGCTTAGGTATAGGCAGGACTGAAGCTTTCTTT.

This clonotype was observed a handful of times. The chain recombines TRBV7-8 with TRBJ1-1, with TRBD1 matching 10 bases. CDR3 length: 20 residues. Germline assignment: CDR1 SGHVS and CDR2 FQNEAQ. V was clipped by 4 bases and J by 1 base; unmatched bases: 18. CDR3 in DNA: TGTGCCAGCAGCTCTCCCCCCTTGGGCGGGGACAGGGGCTCGAACACTGAAGCTTTCTTT. Its protein product is CASSSPPLGGDRGSNTEAFF.

Of note for this clonotype: Because it lacks the conserved phenylalanine or tryptophan at the end, this CDR3 is likely a read error. For the CDR3, the DNA is TGTACCAGCAGCGCTTCCCTTGGGGGGCGACAGGCAAATGAAAAACTGTTTTCT. Translation: CTSSASLGGRQANEKLFS. The gene calls are TRBV7-8 and TRBJ1-4; TRBD1 might be the D (6 bases). This CDR3 is 18 amino acids long. CDR1 and CDR2 from the germline V gene are SGHVS and FQNEAQ.

This clonotype was found many times. This CDR3 is CAWSPREKLFF. The CDR3 DNA is TGTGCCTGGAGCCCAAGGGAAAAACTGTTTTTT. The chain has TRBV30 and TRBJ1-4; no definite D call. The CDR3 has 11 amino acids. With 3 bases removed from V and 8 bases from J, the gap between germline ends came to 7 bases. Looked up from germline, CDR1 is GTSNPN and CDR2 is SVGIG (reference sequence).

This clonotype was detected many times. The V gene is TRBV20-1, the J gene TRBJ2-3; 9 bases align to TRBD2. CDR1 and CDR2 from the germline V gene are DFQATT and SNEGSKA (reference sequence). Unmatched junction bases numbered 9, after V lost 4 bases and J lost 4 bases. This CDR3 spans 15 amino acids. The CDR3 region has the DNA TGCAGTGCTACCCTAGCGGGACCAAGCGCAGATACGCAGTATTTT. Translated, it gives CSATLAGPSADTQYF.